These 7 T cell receptor beta chains were all obtained from the same sample, sequenced in a study of T-cell memory formation after mild COVID-19. TCRdb re-derived calls from the 5' RACE reads in MiXCR, one entry per CDR3 protein. This table has approximately 60,000 distinct CDR3 sequences, 8% to 10% appearing once. Sequencing was carried out using PBMCs or a T cell subset sorted from them (not recorded which). The receptors were gathered from a man younger than 30 who had mild COVID-19 (a few samples of this study predate the infection). Cell type and time point are not known.

The V call is TRBV12-3 or TRBV12-4, the J call TRBJ1-2, with 7 bases aligning to TRBD1. Trimming took 1 base from V and 7 from J; bases not matched to a gene: 12. This CDR3 region has 16 residues. Here the CDR3 reads CASSLGTGRGLSGYTF. CDR3 bases: TGTGCCAGCAGTTTAGGGACAGGAAGGGGTCTGAGTGGCTACACCTTC.

The gene calls are TRBV6-2 or TRBV6-3 and TRBJ2-4, with D hard to call. Germline-derived CDR1 and CDR2 are MNHEY and SVGEGT. This CDR3 spans 15 amino acids. V was shortened by 6 bases and J by 0 bases, with 12 bases between the two germline ends. The CDR3 nucleotides read TGTGCCAGCAGCCCTGACCCCTCAGCCAAAAACATTCAGTACTTC. This translates into CASSPDPSAKNIQYF.

This clonotype was seen many times. The V call is TRBV5-1, the J call TRBJ2-5; maybe TRBD2 (6 bases). Per the germline V gene, CDR1 is SGHRS and CDR2 is YFSETQ. V lost 0 bases, J lost 2 bases, and 14 bases lay in between. The CDR3 has 16 residues. In DNA form, the CDR3 reads TGCGCCAGCAGCTTGGTCCCGCAAGGGAGGCAAGAGACCCAGTACTTC. Encoded protein: CASSLVPQGRQETQYF.

This clonotype was detected a few times. The chain uses TRBV5-1 and TRBJ1-1; D ambiguous. This CDR3 spans 13 amino acids. Germline CDR1 reads SGHRS; CDR2 reads YFSETQ. V lost 3 bases and J 0 bases, leaving 6 bases between the germline ends. This CDR3 reads CASSWALNTEAFF. The CDR3 coding sequence is TGCGCCAGCAGCTGGGCCCTGAACACTGAAGCTTTCTTT.

J is TRBJ1-5 and V is TRBV28; no reliable D call. The CDR3 is 15 amino acids. The germline V gene has CDR1 MDHEN and CDR2 SYDVKM. Trimming removed 6 bases from V and 7 bases from J, with 19 bases in between. The CDR3 coding sequence is TGTGCCAGCAGCCCCTCGGGCAGGTCGGGACAGCCCCAGCATTTT. This encodes CASSPSGRSGQPQHF.

This chain links TRBV11-2 with TRBJ2-5; 8 bases agree with TRBD2. CDR3 length: 15 residues. Losses at the gene ends were 1 base for V and 4 bases for J; bases not matched to a gene: 5. Germline values: CDR1 SGHAT, CDR2 FQNNGV. Here the CDR3 DNA reads TGTGCCAGCAGCTTAGGGGCGGGGGGACCAGAGACCCAGTACTTC. Translated: CASSLGAGGPETQYF.

This clonotype was observed a few times. The chain uses TRBV28 and TRBJ2-3; a possible D gene is TRBD1 (6 bases). The germline V gene has CDR1 MDHEN and CDR2 SYDVKM. CDR3 length equals 11 residues. V shed 6 bases and J shed 7 bases, with 8 bases lying between them. The CDR3 DNA reads as TGTGCCAGCAGCGGGACAAATACGCAGTATTTT. Protein: CASSGTNTQYF.